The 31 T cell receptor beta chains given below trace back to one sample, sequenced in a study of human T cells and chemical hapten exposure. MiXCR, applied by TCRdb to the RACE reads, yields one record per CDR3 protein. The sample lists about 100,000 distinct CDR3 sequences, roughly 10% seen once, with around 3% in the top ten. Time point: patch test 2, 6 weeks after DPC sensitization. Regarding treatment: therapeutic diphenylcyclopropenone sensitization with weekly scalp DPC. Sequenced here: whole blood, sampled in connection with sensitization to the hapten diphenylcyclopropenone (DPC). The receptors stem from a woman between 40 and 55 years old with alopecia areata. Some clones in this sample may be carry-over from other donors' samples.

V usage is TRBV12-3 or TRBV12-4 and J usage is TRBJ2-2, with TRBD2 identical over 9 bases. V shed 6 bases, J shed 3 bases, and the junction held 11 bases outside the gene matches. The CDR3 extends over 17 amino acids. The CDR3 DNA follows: TGTGCCAGCAGCTCGGGGACTAGCCTTACTCACACCGGGGAGCTGTTTTTT. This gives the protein CASSSGTSLTHTGELFF.

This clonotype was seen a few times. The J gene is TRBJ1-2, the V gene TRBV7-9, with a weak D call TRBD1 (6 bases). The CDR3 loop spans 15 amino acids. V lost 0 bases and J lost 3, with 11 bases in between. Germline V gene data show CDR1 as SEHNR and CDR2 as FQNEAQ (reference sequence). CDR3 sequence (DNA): TGTGCCAGCAGCTTAGCATCAGGGGATGACTATGGCTACACCTTC. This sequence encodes CASSLASGDDYGYTF. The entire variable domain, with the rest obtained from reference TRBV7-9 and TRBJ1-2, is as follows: DTGVSQNPRHKITKRGQNVTFRCDPISEHNRLYWYRQTLGQGPEFLTYFQNEAQLEKSRLLSDRFSAERPKGSFSTLEIQRTEQGDSAMYLCASSLASGDDYGYTFGSGTRLTVV.

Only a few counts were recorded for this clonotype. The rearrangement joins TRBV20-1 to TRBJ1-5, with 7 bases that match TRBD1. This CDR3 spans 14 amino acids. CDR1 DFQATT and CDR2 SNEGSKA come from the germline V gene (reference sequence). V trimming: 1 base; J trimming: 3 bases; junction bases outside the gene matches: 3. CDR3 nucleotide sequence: TGCAGTGCTAGAGGAGGGGGCTACAATCAGCCCCAGCATTTT. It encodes CSARGGGYNQPQHF.

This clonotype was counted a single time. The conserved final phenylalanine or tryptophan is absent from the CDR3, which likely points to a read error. The CDR3 nucleotides are TGTGCCAGCAGGCGGGGGGACGAGACCCAGTACTTG. Translation: CASRRGDETQYL. The chain couples TRBV6-5 to TRBJ2-5; 8 positions agree with TRBD2. The CDR3 length is 12 residues. J gave up 5 bases and V 6 bases, and 2 bases lay outside the gene matches. CDR1 and CDR2 from the germline V gene are MNHEY and SVGAGI.

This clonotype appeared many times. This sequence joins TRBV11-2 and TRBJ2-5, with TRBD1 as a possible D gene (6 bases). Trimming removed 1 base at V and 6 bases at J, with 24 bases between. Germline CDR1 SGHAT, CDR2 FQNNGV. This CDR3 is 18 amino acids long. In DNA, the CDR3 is TGTGCCAGCAGCTTAGGGCCCTGGGACAACAGGCGGCGGAAGACCCAGTACTTC. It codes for CASSLGPWDNRRRKTQYF.

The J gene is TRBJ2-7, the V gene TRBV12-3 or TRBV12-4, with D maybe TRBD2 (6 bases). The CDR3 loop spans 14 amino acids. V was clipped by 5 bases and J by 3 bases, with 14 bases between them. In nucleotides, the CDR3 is TGTGCCAGCAGTCGCGCGGGGTCCTACTACGAGCAGTACTTC. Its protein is CASSRAGSYYEQYF.

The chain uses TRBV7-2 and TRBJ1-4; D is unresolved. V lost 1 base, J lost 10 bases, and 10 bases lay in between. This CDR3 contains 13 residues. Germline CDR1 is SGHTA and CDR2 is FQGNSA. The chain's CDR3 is CASSLVATGKLFF. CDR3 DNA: TGTGCCAGCAGCTTAGTTGCCACCGGAAAACTGTTTTTT.

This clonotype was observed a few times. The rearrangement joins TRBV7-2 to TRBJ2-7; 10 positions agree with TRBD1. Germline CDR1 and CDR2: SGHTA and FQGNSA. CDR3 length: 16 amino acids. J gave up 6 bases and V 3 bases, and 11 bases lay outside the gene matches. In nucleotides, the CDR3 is TGTGCCAGCAGCTTCGCCCCCGGGACAGGGGTCGCCGAGCAGTACTTC. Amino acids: CASSFAPGTGVAEQYF.

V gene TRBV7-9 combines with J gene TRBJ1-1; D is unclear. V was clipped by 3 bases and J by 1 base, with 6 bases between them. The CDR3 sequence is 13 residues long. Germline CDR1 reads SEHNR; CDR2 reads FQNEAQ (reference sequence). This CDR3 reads CASSFSANTEAFF. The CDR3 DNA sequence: TGTGCCAGCAGCTTTTCGGCGAACACTGAAGCTTTCTTT.

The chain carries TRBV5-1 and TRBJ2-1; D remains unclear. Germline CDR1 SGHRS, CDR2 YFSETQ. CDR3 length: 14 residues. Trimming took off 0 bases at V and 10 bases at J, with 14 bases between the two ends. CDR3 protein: CASSLGDKWAEQFF. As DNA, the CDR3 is TGCGCCAGCAGCTTGGGAGATAAGTGGGCCGAGCAGTTCTTC.

The CDR3 region is CASSLGLAGYEQYF. The CDR3 DNA follows: TGTGCCAGCAGCTTAGGTCTCGCGGGCTACGAGCAGTACTTC. The chain joins TRBV11-2 to TRBJ2-7, with D possibly TRBD2 on 5 matching bases. CDR3 length equals 14 residues. Germline CDR1 reads SGHAT; CDR2 reads FQNNGV. The V gene lost 1 base and the J gene lost 3 bases, with 10 bases spanning the gap.

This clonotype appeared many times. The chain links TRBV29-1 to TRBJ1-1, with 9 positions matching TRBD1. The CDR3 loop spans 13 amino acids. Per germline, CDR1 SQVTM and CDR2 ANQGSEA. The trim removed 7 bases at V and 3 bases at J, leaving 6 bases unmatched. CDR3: CSGGQGADTEAFF. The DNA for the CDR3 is TGCAGCGGGGGACAGGGCGCGGACACTGAAGCTTTCTTT.

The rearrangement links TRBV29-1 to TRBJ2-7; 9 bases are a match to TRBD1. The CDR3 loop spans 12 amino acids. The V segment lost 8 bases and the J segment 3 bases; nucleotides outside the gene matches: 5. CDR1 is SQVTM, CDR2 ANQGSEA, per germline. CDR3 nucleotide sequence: TGCAGCTTCGGGACAGGGCGCTACGAGCAGTACTTC. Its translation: CSFGTGRYEQYF.

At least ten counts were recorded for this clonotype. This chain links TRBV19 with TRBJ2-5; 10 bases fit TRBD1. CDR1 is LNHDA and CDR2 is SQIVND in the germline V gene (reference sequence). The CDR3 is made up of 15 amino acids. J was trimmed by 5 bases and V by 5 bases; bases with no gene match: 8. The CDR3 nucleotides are TGTGCCAGTAGTCGGGACAGGGGCCTGCTGGAGACCCAGTACTTC. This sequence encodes CASSRDRGLLETQYF. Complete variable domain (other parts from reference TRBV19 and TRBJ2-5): DGGITQSPKYLFRKEGQNVTLSCEQNLNHDAMYWYRQDPGQGLRLIYYSQIVNDFQKGDIAEGYSVSREKKESFPLTVTSAQKNPTAFYLCASSRDRGLLETQYFGPGTRLLVL.

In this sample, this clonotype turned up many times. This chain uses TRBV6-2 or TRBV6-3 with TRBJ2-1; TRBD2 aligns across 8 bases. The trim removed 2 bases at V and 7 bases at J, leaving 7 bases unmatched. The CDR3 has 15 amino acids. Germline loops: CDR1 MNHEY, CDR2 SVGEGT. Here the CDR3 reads CASSYLGLAGNEQFF. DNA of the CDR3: TGTGCCAGCAGTTACCTCGGGCTAGCGGGTAATGAGCAGTTCTTC.

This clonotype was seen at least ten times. CDR3 sequence: CASWDGRTSGGYTF. CDR3 bases: TGTGCCAGTTGGGATGGCAGGACATCGGGCGGCTACACCTTC. The chain employs TRBV19 and TRBJ1-2; TRBD1 is a possible D gene (5 bases). V was pared by 8 bases and J by 8 bases, with 21 bases between. Germline CDR1 is LNHDA and CDR2 is SQIVND (reference sequence). The CDR3 totals 14 residues.

The CDR3 protein is CASSSLGTCGSSYNEQFF. In DNA, the CDR3 is TGCGCCAGCAGCTCCCTGGGGACTTGCGGGAGCTCCTACAATGAGCAGTTCTTC. The chain has TRBV5-1 and TRBJ2-1, with TRBD2 matching over 7 bases. This CDR3 comprises 18 residues. V gave up 3 bases and J gave up 0 bases; unmatched junction bases: 12. Germline assignment: CDR1 SGHRS and CDR2 YFSETQ.

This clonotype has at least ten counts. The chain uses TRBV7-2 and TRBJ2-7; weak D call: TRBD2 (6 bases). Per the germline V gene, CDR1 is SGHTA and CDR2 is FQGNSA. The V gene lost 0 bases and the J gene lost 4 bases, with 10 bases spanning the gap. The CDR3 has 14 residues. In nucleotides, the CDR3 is TGTGCCAGCAGCTTAGCGGCGGGGTTATACGAGCAGTACTTC. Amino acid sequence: CASSLAAGLYEQYF.

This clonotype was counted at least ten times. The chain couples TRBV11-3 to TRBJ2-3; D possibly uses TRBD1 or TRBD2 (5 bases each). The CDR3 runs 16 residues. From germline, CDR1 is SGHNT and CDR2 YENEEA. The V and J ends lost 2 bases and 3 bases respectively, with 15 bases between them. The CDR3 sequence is CASSLSGPFGTDTQYF. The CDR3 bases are TGTGCCAGCAGCTTATCGGGACCCTTTGGGACAGATACGCAGTATTTT. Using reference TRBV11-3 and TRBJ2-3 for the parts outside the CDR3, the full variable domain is EAGVVQSPRYKIIEKKQPVAFWCNPISGHNTLYWYLQNLGQGPELLIRYENEEAVDDSQLPKDRFSAERLKGVDSTLKIQPAELGDSAVYLCASSLSGPFGTDTQYFGPGTRLTVL.

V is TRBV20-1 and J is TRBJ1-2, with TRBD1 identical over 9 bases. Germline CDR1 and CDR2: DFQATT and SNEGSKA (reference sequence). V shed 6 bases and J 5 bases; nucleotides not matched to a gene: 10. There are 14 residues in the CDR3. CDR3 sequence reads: CSAPRTGEGYGYTF. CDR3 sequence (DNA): TGCAGTGCCCCTCGGACAGGGGAGGGGTATGGCTACACCTTC.

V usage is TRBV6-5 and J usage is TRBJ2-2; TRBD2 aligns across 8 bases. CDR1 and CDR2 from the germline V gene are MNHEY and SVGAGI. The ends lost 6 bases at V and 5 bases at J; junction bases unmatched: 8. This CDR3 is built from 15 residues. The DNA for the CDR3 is TGTGCCAGCAGCCTTACTAGCGGAAGGACCGGGGAGCTGTTTTTT. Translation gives CASSLTSGRTGELFF.

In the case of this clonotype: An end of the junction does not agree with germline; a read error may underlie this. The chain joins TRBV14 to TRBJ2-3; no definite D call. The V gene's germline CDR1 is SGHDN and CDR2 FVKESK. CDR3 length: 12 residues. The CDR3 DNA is TGTGCCAGCAGACAAGGCACAGATACGCAGTATTTT. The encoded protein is CASRQGTDTQYF.

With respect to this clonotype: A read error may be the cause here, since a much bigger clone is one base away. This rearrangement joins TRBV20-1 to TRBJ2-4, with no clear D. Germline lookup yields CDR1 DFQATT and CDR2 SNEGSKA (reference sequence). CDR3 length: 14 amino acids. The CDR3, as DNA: TGCAGTGCTAGAGATCCACAAGCCATAAACATTCAGTACTTC. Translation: CSARDPQAINIQYF.

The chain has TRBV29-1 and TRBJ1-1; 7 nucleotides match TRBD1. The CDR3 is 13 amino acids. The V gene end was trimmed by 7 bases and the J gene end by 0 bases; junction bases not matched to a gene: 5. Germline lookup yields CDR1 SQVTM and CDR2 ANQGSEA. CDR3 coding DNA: TGCAGCGGACAACAGGGGTTGAACACTGAAGCTTTCTTT. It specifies CSGQQGLNTEAFF.

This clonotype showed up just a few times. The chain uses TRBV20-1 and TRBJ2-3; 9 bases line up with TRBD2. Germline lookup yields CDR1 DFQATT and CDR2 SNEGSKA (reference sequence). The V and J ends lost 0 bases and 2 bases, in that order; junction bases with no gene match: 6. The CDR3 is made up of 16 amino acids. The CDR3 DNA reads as TGCAGTGCTAGAGATAGAGCGGGGGGTCACACAGATACGCAGTATTTT. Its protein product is CSARDRAGGHTDTQYF.

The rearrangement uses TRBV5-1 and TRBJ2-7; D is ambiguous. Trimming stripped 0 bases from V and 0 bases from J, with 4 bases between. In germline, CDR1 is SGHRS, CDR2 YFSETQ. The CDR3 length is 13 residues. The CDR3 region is CASSLDNSYEQYF. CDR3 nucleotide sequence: TGCGCCAGCAGCTTGGACAACTCCTACGAGCAGTACTTC.

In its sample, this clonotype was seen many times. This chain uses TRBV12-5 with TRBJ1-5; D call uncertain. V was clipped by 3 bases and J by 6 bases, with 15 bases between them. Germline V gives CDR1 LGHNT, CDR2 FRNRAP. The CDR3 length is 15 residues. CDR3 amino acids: CASGLSPPAGQPQHF. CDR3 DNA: TGTGCTAGTGGTTTAAGTCCCCCTGCGGGTCAGCCCCAGCATTTT.

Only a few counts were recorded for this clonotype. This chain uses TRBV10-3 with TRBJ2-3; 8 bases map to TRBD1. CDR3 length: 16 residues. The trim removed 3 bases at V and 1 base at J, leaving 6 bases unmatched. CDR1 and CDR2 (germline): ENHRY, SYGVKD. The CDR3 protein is CAISDPSGGGTDTQYF. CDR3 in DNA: TGTGCCATCAGTGACCCCTCAGGGGGCGGCACAGATACGCAGTATTTT.

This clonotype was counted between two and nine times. The CDR3 DNA reads as TGCAGTGCTAGAGGGGGCCAGGGCACCAATCAGCCCCAGCATTTT. Protein: CSARGGQGTNQPQHF. V and J are TRBV20-1 and TRBJ1-5; possible D gene TRBD1, 5 bases. Trimming removed 1 base at V and 3 bases at J, with 13 bases between. Germline V gene lookup returns CDR1 DFQATT and CDR2 SNEGSKA (reference sequence). The CDR3 length is 15 residues.

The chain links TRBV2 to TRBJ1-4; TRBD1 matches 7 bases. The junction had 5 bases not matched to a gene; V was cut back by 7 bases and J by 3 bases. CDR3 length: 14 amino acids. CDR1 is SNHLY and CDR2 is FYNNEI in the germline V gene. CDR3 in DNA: TGTGCCAGCACCCTACAGGGGTCTAATGAAAAACTGTTTTTT. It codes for CASTLQGSNEKLFF.

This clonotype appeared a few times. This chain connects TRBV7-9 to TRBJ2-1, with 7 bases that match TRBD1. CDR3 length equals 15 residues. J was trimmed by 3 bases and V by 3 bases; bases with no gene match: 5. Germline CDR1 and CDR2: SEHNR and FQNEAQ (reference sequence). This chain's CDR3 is CASSFWTGRYNEQFF. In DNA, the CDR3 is TGTGCCAGCAGCTTTTGGACAGGCCGCTACAATGAGCAGTTCTTC.